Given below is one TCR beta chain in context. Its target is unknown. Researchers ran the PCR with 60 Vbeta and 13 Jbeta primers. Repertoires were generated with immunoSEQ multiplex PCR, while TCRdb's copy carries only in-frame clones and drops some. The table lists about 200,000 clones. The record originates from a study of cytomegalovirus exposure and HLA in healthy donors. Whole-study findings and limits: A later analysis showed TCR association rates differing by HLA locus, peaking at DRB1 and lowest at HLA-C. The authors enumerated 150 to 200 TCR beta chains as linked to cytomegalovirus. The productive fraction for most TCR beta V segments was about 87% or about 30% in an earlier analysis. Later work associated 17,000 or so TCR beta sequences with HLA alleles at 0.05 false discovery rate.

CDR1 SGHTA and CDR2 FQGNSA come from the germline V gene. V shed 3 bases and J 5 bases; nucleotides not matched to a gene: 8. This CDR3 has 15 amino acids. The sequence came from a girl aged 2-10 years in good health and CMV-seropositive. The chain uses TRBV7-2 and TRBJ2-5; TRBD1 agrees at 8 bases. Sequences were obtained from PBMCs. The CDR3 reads CASSLQGAVGETQYF. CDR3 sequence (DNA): TGTGCCAGCAGCTTGCAGGGGGCAGTGGGGGAGACCCAGTACTTC.